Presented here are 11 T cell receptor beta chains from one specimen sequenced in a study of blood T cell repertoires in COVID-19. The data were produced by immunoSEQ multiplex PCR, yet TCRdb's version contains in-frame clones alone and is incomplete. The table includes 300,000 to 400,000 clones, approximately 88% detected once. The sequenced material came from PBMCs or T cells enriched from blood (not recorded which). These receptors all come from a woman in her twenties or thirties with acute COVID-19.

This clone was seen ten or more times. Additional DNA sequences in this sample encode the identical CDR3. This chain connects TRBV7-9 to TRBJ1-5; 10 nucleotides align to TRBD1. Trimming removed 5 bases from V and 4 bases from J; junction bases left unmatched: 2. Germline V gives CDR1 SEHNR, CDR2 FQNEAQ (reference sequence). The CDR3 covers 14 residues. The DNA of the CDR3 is TGTGCCAGCAGCCTGGGACAGGGGAATCAGCCCCAGCATTTT. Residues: CASSLGQGNQPQHF. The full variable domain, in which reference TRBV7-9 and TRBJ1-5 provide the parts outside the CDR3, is DTGVSQNPRHKITKRGQNVTFRCDPISEHNRLYWYRQTLGQGPEFLTYFQNEAQLEKSRLLSDRFSAERPKGSFSTLEIQRTEQGDSAMYLCASSLGQGNQPQHFGDGTRLSIL.

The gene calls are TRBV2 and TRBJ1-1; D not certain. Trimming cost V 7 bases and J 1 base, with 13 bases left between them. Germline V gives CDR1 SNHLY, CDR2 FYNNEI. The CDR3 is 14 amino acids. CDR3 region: CASIPRVSNTEAFF. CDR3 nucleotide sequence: TGTGCCAGCATTCCCCGGGTCTCGAACACTGAAGCTTTCTTT.

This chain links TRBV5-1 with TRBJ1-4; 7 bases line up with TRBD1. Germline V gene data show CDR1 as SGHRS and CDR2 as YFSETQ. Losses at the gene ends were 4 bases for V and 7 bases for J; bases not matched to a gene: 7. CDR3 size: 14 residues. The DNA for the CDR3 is TGCGCCAGCAGCACGGGACAGCTTACTGAAAAACTGTTTTTT. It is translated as CASSTGQLTEKLFF. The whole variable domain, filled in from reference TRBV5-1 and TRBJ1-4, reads KAGVTQTPRYLIKTRGQQVTLSCSPISGHRSVSWYQQTPGQGLQFLFEYFSETQRNKGNFPGRFSGRQFSNSRSEMNVSTLELGDSALYLCASSTGQLTEKLFFGSGTQLSVL.

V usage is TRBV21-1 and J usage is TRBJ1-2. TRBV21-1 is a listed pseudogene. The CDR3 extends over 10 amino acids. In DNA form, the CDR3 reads TGTGCCATCCACGGACTGTCGGGCACCTTC. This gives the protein CAIHGLSGTF.

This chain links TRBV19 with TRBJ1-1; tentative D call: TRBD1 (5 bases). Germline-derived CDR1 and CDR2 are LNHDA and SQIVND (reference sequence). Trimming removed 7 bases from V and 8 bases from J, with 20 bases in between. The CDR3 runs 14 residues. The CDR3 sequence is CASIEVGRQREAFF. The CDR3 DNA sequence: TGTGCCAGTATTGAGGTGGGAAGACAGCGCGAAGCTTTCTTT.

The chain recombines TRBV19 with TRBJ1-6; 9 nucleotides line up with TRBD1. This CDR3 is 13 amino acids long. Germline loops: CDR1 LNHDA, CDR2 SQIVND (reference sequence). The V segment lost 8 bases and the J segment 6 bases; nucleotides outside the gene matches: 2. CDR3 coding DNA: TGTGCCAGTTCGGACAGGGGTAATTCACCCCTCCACTTT. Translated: CASSDRGNSPLHF. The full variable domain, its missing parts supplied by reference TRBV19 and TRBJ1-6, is DGGITQSPKYLFRKEGQNVTLSCEQNLNHDAMYWYRQDPGQGLRLIYYSQIVNDFQKGDIAEGYSVSREKKESFPLTVTSAQKNPTAFYLCASSDRGNSPLHFGNGTRLTVT.

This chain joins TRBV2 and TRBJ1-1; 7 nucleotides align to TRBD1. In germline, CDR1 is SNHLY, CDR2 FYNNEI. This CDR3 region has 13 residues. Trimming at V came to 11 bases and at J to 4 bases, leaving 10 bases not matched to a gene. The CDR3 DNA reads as TGTGCCGGAATAGGAGGGGGCCTCACTGAAGCTTTCTTT. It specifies CAGIGGGLTEAFF.

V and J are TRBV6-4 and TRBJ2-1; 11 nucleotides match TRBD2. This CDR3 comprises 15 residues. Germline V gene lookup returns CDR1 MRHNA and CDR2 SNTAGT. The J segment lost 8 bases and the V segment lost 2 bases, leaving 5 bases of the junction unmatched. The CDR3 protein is CASSDASGGHDEQFF. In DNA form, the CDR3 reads TGTGCCAGCAGTGACGCTAGCGGGGGGCACGATGAGCAGTTCTTC.

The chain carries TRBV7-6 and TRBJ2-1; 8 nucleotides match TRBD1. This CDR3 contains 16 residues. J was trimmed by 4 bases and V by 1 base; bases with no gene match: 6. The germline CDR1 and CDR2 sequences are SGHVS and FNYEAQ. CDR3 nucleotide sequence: TGTGCCAGCAGCTTAGTGGCAGGGGGCGTATACAATGAGCAGTTCTTC. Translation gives CASSLVAGGVYNEQFF. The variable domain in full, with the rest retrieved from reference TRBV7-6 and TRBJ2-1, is GAGVSQSPRYKVTKRGQDVALRCDPISGHVSLYWYRQALGQGPEFLTYFNYEAQQDKSGLPNDRFSAERPEGSISTLTIQRTEQRDSAMYRCASSLVAGGVYNEQFFGPGTRLTVL.

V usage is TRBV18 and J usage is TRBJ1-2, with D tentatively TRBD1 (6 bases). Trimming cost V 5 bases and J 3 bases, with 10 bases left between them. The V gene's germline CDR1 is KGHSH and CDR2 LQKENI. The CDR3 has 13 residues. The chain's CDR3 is CASSGQLYYGYTF. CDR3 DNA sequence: TGTGCCAGCTCAGGACAGCTCTACTATGGCTACACCTTC.

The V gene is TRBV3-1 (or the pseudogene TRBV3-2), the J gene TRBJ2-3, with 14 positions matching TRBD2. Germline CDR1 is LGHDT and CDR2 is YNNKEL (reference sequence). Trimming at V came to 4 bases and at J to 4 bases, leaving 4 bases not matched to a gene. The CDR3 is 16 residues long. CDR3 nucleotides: TGTGCCAGCAGCCCGACTAGCGGGGGGGTGTCAGATACGCAGTATTTT. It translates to CASSPTSGGVSDTQYF.